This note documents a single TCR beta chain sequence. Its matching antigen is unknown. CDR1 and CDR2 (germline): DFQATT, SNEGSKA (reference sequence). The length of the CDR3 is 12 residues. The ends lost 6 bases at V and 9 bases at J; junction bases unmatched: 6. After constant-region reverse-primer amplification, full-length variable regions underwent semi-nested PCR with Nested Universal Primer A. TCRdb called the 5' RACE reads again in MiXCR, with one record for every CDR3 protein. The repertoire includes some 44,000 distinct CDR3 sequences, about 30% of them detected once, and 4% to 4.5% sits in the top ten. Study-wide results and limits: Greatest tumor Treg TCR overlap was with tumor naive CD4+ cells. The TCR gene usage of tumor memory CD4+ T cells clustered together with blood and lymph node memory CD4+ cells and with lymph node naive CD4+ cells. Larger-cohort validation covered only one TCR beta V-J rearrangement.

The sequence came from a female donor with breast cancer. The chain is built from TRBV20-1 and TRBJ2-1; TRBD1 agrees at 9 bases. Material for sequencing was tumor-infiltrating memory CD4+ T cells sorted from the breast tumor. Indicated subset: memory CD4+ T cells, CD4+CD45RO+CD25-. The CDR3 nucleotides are TGCAGTGCAAGAACAGGGGGCGTTGAGCAGTTCTTC. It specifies CSARTGGVEQFF.